This T cell receptor beta chain stems from a study of cytomegalovirus exposure and HLA in healthy donors. A multiplex PCR was run with 60 Vbeta primers and 13 Jbeta primers. Sequencing used immunoSEQ multiplex PCR; TCRdb keeps in-frame clones, though not all of them. The table lists about 120,000 clones, around 81% of them singletons. Whole-study findings and limits: An analysis was carried out later, and it reportedly showed fewer N-insertions in an Asian-associated ancestry cluster than the approximately 710-donor mean. 150 to 200 TCR beta chains were listed as cytomegalovirus-associated.

V was pared by 1 base and J by 6 bases, with 5 bases of the junction left unmatched. Germline CDR1 is SGHVS and CDR2 is FQNEAQ. This CDR3 contains 15 residues. As to this clone: The antigen is unknown.

The sequencing sample was made of PBMCs. The chain employs TRBV7-8 and TRBJ2-7, with 11 positions matching TRBD1. The receptor was isolated from a woman in her thirties or forties in good health and CMV-seronegative. The CDR3 sequence is CASSLGTGTGGEQYF. The CDR3 DNA reads as TGTGCCAGCAGCTTAGGGACCGGGACAGGGGGCGAGCAGTACTTC.